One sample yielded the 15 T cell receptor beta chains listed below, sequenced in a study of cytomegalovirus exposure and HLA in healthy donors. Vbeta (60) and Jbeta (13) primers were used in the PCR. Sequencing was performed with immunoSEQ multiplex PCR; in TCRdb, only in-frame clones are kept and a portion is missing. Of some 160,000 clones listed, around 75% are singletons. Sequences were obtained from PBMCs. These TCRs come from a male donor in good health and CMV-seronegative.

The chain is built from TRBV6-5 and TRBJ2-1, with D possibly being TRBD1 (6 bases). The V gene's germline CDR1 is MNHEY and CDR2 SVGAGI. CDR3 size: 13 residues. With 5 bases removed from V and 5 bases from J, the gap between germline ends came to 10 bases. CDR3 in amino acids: CASSRDINNEQFF. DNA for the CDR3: TGTGCCAGCAGTAGGGACATCAACAATGAGCAGTTCTTC.

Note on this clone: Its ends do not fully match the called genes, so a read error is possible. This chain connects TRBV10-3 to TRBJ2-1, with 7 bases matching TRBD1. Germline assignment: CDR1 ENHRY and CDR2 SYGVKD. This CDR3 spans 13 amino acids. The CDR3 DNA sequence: TGTGCCATCAGTGAGTCGAGAGACAGGGAGCGGTTCTTC. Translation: CAISESRDRERFF.

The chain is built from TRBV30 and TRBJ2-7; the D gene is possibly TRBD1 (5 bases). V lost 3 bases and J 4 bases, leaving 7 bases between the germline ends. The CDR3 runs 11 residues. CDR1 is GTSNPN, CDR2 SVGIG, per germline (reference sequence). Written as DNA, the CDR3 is TGTGCCTGGAGAAGGGGTTACGAGCAGTACTTC. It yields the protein CAWRRGYEQYF.

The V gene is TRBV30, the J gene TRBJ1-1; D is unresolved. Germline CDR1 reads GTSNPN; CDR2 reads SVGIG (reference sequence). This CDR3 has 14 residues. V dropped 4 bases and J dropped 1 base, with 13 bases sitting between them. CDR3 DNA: TGTGCCTGGACCCCCGGCGGGAAGAACACTGAAGCTTTCTTT. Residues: CAWTPGGKNTEAFF.

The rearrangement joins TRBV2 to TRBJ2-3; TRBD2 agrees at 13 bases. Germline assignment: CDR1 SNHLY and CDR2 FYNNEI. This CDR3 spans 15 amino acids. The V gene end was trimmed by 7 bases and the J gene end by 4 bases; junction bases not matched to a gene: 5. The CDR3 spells CASITSGGVADTQYF. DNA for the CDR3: TGTGCCAGCATCACTAGCGGGGGGGTAGCAGATACGCAGTATTTT.

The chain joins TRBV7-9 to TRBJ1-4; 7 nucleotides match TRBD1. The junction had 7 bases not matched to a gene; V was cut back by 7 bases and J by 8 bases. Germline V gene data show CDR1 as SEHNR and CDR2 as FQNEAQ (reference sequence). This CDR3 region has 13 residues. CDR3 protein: CASTRGQYEKLFF. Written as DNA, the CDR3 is TGTGCCAGCACGAGGGGACAGTACGAAAAACTGTTTTTT.

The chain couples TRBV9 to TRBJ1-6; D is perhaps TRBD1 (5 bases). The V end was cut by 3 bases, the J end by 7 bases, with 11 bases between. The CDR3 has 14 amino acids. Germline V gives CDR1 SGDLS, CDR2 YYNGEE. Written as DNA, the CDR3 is TGTGCCAGCAGCGAGACCAGACAGAATTCACCCCTCCACTTT. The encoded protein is CASSETRQNSPLHF.

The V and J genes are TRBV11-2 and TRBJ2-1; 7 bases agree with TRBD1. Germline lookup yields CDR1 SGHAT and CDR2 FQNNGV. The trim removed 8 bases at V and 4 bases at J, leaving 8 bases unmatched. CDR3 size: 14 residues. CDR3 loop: CASLPDRVYNEQFF. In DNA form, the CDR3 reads TGTGCCAGCCTCCCAGACAGGGTGTACAATGAGCAGTTCTTC. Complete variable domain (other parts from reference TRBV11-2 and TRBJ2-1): EAGVAQSPRYKIIEKRQSVAFWCNPISGHATLYWYQQILGQGPKLLIQFQNNGVVDDSQLPKDRFSAERLKGVDSTLKIQPAKLEDSAVYLCASLPDRVYNEQFFGPGTRLTVL.

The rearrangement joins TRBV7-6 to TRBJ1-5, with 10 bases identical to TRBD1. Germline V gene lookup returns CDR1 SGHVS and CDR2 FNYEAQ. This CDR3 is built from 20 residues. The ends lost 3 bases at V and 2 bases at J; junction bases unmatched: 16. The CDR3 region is CASSLGQGISGGGGNQPQHF. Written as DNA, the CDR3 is TGTGCCAGCAGCTTGGGACAGGGGATTTCGGGGGGTGGTGGCAATCAGCCCCAGCATTTT.

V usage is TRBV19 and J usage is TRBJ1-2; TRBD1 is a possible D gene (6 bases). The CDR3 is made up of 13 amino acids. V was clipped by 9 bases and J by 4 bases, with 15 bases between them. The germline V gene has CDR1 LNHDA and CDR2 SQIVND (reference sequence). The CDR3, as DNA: TGTGCCAGCAGGGGTATTCCAGGCTATGGCTACACCTTC. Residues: CASRGIPGYGYTF.

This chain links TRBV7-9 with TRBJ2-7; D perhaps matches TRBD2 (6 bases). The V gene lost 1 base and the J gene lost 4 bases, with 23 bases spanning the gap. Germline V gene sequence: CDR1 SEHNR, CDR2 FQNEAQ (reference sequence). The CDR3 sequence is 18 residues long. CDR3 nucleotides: TGTGCCAGCAGCTTAGGTCTTGGGTCACCGGGGGTGATATACGAGCAGTACTTC. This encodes CASSLGLGSPGVIYEQYF. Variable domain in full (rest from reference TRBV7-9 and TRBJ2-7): DTGVSQNPRHKITKRGQNVTFRCDPISEHNRLYWYRQTLGQGPEFLTYFQNEAQLEKSRLLSDRFSAERPKGSFSTLEIQRTEQGDSAMYLCASSLGLGSPGVIYEQYFGPGTRLTVT.

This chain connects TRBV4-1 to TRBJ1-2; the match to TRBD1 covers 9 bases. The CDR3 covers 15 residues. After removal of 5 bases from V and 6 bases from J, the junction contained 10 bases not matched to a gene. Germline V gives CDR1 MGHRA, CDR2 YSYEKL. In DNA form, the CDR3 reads TGCGCCAGCAGCTCCCATTTTACAGGGGGCAATGGCTACACCTTC. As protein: CASSSHFTGGNGYTF.

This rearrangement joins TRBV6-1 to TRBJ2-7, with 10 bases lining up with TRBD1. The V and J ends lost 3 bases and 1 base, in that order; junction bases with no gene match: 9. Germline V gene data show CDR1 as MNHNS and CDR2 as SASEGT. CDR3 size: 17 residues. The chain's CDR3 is CASSDPSRTGGSYEQYF. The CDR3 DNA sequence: TGTGCCAGCAGTGATCCCTCTCGGACAGGGGGGTCCTACGAGCAGTACTTC.

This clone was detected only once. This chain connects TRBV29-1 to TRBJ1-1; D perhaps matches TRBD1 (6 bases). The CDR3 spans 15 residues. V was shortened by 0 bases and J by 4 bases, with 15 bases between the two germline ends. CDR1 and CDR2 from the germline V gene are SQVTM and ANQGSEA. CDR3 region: CSVEDLQGLGTEAFF. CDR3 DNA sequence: TGCAGCGTTGAAGACCTACAGGGTCTCGGCACTGAAGCTTTCTTT.

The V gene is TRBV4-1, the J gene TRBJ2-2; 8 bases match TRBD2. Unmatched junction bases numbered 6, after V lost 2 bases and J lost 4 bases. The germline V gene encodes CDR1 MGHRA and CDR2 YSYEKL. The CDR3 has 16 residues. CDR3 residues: CASSQSGGPGTGELFF. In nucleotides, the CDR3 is TGCGCCAGCAGCCAATCGGGGGGGCCAGGCACCGGGGAGCTGTTTTTT.